Reported below is one TCR beta chain. The source of the sample is a study of blood T cell repertoires in COVID-19. The protocol was immunoSEQ multiplex PCR, while the TCRdb copy is restricted to in-frame clones and leaves out a portion. The data hold 150,000 to 200,000 clones, with approximately 85% observed a single time. Germline V lookup: CDR1 MNHEY, CDR2 SVGAGI. The CDR3 loop spans 15 amino acids. Germline trimming cut 8 bases from V and 7 bases from J; bases unmatched to any gene: 10. V and J are TRBV6-5 and TRBJ2-5, with TRBD2 matching 13 bases. The TCR was taken from a man aged 55 to 69 who had recovered from COVID-19. Sample: peripheral blood. The CDR3 nucleotides read TGTGCCAGCCCTCTACTAGCGGGGGGGTCCGGGACCCAGTACTTC. Protein product: CASPLLAGGSGTQYF.